The 14 T cell receptor beta chains below come from one sample, sequenced in a study of T cells after yellow fever vaccination. One entry per CDR3 protein, called by TCRdb with MiXCR from the 5' RACE reads. The repertoire includes about 230,000 distinct CDR3 sequences, approximately 6.3% of them detected once, and approximately 1% sits in the top ten. Sequenced here: CD4+ T cells sorted from PBMCs, sampled on the day of the yellow fever booster vaccination. The origin of the receptors is a man aged 25 to 40 who received the YFV17D yellow fever vaccine.

This clonotype was picked up many times. The V gene is TRBV20-1, the J gene TRBJ1-5; D is ambiguous. Per the germline V gene, CDR1 is DFQATT and CDR2 is SNEGSKA (reference sequence). Trimming shortened V by 3 bases and J by 4 bases, and 10 bases separated the two germline ends. The CDR3 totals 13 residues. CDR3 protein: CSASSGGNQPQHF. CDR3 bases: TGCAGTGCTAGTTCCGGAGGGAATCAGCCCCAGCATTTT.

This clonotype has ten or more counts. The chain recombines TRBV5-1 with TRBJ2-5, with 8 bases aligning to TRBD1. Looked up from germline, CDR1 is SGHRS and CDR2 is YFSETQ. V dropped 0 bases and J dropped 2; count of bases not matched to a gene: 6. The CDR3 has 16 residues. The CDR3 DNA reads TGCGCCAGCAGCTTGGGACCCGGGACAGGACAAGAGACCCAGTACTTC. Its translation is CASSLGPGTGQETQYF.

This chain connects TRBV20-1 to TRBJ2-2, with D perhaps TRBD1 or TRBD2 (5 bases each). V was pared by 0 bases and J by 5 bases, with 13 bases between. CDR3 length: 15 amino acids. Germline V gene sequence: CDR1 DFQATT, CDR2 SNEGSKA (reference sequence). In DNA form, the CDR3 reads TGCAGTGCTAGAGATCGGGGCCCTGAAACCGGGGAGCTGTTTTTT. It codes for CSARDRGPETGELFF.

The chain recombines TRBV6-1 with TRBJ2-7; 11 nucleotides agree with TRBD1. This CDR3 contains 15 residues. V gave up 6 bases and J gave up 1 base; unmatched junction bases: 5. Germline loops: CDR1 MNHNS, CDR2 SASEGT. CDR3 DNA sequence: TGTGCCAGCAGAGGGGACAGGGGGTATTCCTACGAGCAGTACTTC. Protein product: CASRGDRGYSYEQYF.

The CDR3 sequence is CASSPWTGPRGAFF. The CDR3 region has the DNA TGTGCCAGCAGCCCCTGGACAGGGCCGAGGGGGGCTTTCTTT. The V and J genes are TRBV3-1 and TRBJ1-1; 8 bases agree with TRBD1. The CDR3 runs to 14 residues. V lost 4 bases, J lost 11 bases, and 12 bases stayed unmatched. The germline V gene has CDR1 LGHDT and CDR2 YNNKEL (reference sequence). The variable domain in full, with the rest retrieved from reference TRBV3-1 and TRBJ1-1, is DTAVSQTPKYLVTQMGNDKSIKCEQNLGHDTMYWYKQDSKKFLKIMFSYNNKELIINETVPNRFSPKSPDKAHLNLHINSLELGDSAVYFCASSPWTGPRGAFFGQGTRLTVV.

This clonotype was seen only a few times. The chain couples TRBV2 to TRBJ1-2; TRBD1 is a possible D gene (5 bases). The CDR3 is 12 residues long. V lost 6 bases and J lost 6, with 11 bases in between. The germline CDR1 and CDR2 sequences are SNHLY and FYNNEI. As DNA, the CDR3 is TGTGCCAGCAGACCAATAGGGGATGGCTACACCTTC. Translation gives CASRPIGDGYTF.

The genes are TRBV7-2 and TRBJ2-2, with TRBD2 matching over 7 bases. Per germline, CDR1 SGHTA and CDR2 FQGNSA. The CDR3 loop spans 15 amino acids. After removal of 0 bases from V and 6 bases from J, the junction contained 4 bases not matched to a gene. CDR3 sequence: CASSLAGGKAGELFF. CDR3 nucleotides: TGTGCCAGCAGCTTAGCGGGGGGGAAGGCCGGGGAGCTGTTTTTT.

Ten or more counts support this clonotype. CDR3 loop: CASSGDNINYGYTF. As DNA, the CDR3 is TGTGCCAGCAGTGGAGACAACATTAACTATGGCTACACCTTC. The chain is built from TRBV6-1 and TRBJ1-2, with D uncertain. Trimming stripped 4 bases from V and 1 base from J, with 10 bases between. There are 14 residues in the CDR3. Germline loops: CDR1 MNHNS, CDR2 SASEGT.

Many counts were recorded for this clonotype. The V and J genes are TRBV20-1 and TRBJ2-7, with no clear D. This CDR3 region has 12 residues. V shed 4 bases and J shed 7 bases, with 14 bases lying between them. The germline CDR1 and CDR2 sequences are DFQATT and SNEGSKA (reference sequence). CDR3 nucleotide sequence: TGCAGTGCTATCTACAGCGCTACGGAGCAGTACTTC. It codes for CSAIYSATEQYF.

This clonotype was seen many times. The chain is built from TRBV15 and TRBJ2-2, with D possibly matching TRBD1 (6 bases). Trimming left V 0 bases short and J 7 bases short, with 18 bases between. The CDR3 spans 17 residues. CDR1 is LNHNV, CDR2 YYDKDF, per germline (reference sequence). The chain's CDR3 is CATSRDRAGDDIGELFF. Here the CDR3 DNA reads TGTGCCACCAGCAGAGATCGGGCAGGGGATGATATCGGGGAGCTGTTTTTT.

The rearrangement uses TRBV19 and TRBJ2-7; D remains ambiguous. The CDR3 is 11 amino acids. The germline V gene has CDR1 LNHDA and CDR2 SQIVND (reference sequence). Trimming stripped 8 bases from V and 7 bases from J, with 12 bases between. The CDR3 is CASGSAWEQYF. For the CDR3, the DNA is TGTGCCAGTGGCTCGGCTTGGGAGCAGTACTTC.

This clonotype was counted between two and nine times. V gene TRBV3-1 combines with J gene TRBJ1-2, with 9 bases matching TRBD1. Germline CDR1 is LGHDT and CDR2 is YNNKEL (reference sequence). Trimming took 4 bases from V and 1 from J; bases not matched to a gene: 4. The CDR3 sequence is 15 residues long. The DNA of the CDR3 is TGTGCCAGCAGCCTACAGGGGGCGCTTAACTATGGCTACACCTTC. Protein product: CASSLQGALNYGYTF.

Many counts were recorded for this clonotype. The chain combines TRBV6-1 with TRBJ2-7, with TRBD2 as a possible D gene (8 bases). The CDR3 spans 16 residues. Germline lookup yields CDR1 MNHNS and CDR2 SASEGT. The V end was cut by 6 bases, the J end by 4 bases, with 22 bases between. This CDR3 reads CASSTPGGGERYEQYF. For the CDR3, the DNA is TGTGCCAGCAGCACGCCGGGAGGGGGCGAAAGATACGAGCAGTACTTC.

The gene calls are TRBV7-2 and TRBJ2-2, with D possibly matching TRBD2 (6 bases). The CDR3 runs to 14 residues. The V end lost 5 bases, the J end lost 3 bases, and 10 bases lay between the germline ends. Germline V CDR1 and CDR2: SGHTA, FQGNSA. CDR3 in DNA: TGTGCCAGCAGCCAAGGAGGGTACACCGGGGAGCTGTTTTTT. This sequence encodes CASSQGGYTGELFF.